This is a list of T cell receptor beta chains from one sample in a study of cytomegalovirus exposure and HLA in healthy donors. Measured with immunoSEQ multiplex PCR; TCRdb has only the in-frame clones, and not every one. This sample has 150,000 to 200,000 clones, with 60% to 80% found just once. Sequencing input: PBMCs. The source is a man aged 40-55 years in good health and CMV-seronegative. Both conserved end residues are part of each CDR3. A row's size may be missing; if present it is once, few, many or a size class.

V | size | CDR3
TRBV30 | few | CAWDSRSGNTIYF
TRBV10-3 | NA | CATEQGSVTDTQYF
TRBV28 | few | CASSLGQGGNSPLHF
TRBV2 | NA | CASSTGTVYGITEAFF
TRBV5-1 | NA | CASSLAGRASQPQHF
TRBV6-1 | NA | CASRGQGSGYREQYF
TRBV28 | NA | CASSLRQGNTGELFF
TRBV5-1 | few | CASSSGQSNIQYF
TRBV4-1 | NA | CASSQESGQGVGKLFF
TRBV6-6 | NA | CASSYVADTQYF
TRBV7-9 | NA | CASSLGPGANQPQHF
TRBV7-8 | few | CASSLVAGAGSPGRSIQYF
TRBV28 | few | CASSSQGLYTEAFF
TRBV10-3 | NA | CAINPGSGEQFF
TRBV7-9 | NA | CSSSYHRGEGDGYTF
TRBV4-2 | NA | CASSQRTSGGDVDEQFF
TRBV28 | NA | CASRGTDPSGANVLTF
TRBV6-5 | NA | CASSRAGAYNEQFF
TRBV6-1 | NA | CASRQGFTSNQPQHF
TRBV29-1 | few | CSARTDSNSPLHF
TRBV5-6 | NA | CASSASGGQETQYF
TRBV30 | NA | CAWEQGPGQPQHF